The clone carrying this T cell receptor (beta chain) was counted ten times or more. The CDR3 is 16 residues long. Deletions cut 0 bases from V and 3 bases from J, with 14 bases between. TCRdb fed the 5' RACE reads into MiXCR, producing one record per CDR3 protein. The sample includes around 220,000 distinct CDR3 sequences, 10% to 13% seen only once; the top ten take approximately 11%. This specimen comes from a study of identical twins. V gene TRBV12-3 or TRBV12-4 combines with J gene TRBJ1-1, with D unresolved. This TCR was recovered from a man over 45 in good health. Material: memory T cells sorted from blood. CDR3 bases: TGTGCCAGCAGTTTAGCCCTATTCACGCGGGACACTGAAGCTTTCTTT. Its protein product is CASSLALFTRDTEAFF.